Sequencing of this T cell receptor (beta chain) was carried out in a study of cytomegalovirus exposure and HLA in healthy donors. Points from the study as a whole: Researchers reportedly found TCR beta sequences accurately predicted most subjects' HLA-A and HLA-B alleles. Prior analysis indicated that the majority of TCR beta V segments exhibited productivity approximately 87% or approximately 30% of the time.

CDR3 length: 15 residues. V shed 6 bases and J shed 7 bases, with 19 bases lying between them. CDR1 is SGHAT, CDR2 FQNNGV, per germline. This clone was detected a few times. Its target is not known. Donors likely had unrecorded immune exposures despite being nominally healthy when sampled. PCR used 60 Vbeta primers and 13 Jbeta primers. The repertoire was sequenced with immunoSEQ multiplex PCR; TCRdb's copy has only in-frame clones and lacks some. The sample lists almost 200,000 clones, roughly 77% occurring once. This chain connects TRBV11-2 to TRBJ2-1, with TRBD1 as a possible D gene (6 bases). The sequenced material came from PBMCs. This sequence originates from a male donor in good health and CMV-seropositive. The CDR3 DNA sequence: TGTGCCAGCAGTCAGCGGCACCACCAGGGGAATGAGCAGTTCTTC. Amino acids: CASSQRHHQGNEQFF.